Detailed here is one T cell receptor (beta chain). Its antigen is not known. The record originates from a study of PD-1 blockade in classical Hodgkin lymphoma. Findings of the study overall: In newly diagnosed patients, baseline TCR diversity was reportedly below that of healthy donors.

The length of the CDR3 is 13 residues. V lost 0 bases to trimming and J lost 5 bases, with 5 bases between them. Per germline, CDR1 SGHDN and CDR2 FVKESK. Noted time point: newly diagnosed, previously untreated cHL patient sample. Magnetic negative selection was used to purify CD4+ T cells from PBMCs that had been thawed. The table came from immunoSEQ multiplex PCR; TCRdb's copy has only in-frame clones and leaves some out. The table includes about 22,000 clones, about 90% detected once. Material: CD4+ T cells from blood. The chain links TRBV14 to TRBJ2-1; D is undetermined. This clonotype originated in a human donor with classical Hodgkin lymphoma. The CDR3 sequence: CASSQDLDNEQFF. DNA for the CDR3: TGTGCCAGCAGCCAAGATTTAGACAATGAGCAGTTCTTC.